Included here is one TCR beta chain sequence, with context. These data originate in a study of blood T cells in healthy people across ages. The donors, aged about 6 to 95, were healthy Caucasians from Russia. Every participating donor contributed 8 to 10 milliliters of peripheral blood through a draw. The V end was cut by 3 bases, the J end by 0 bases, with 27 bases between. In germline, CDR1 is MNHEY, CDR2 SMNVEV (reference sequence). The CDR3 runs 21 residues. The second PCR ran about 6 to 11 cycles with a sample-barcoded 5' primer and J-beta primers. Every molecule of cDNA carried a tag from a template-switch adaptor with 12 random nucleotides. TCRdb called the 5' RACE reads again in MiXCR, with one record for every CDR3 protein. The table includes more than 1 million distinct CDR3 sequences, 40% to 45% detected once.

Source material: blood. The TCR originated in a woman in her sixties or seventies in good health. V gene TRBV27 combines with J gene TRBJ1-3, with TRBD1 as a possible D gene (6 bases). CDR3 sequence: CASSFGGAPNPPSTSGNTIYF. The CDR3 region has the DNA TGTGCCAGCAGTTTTGGGGGGGCACCCAACCCCCCATCGACCTCTGGAAACACCATATATTTT.